This TCR beta chain originates from a study of preoperative IRX-2 immunotherapy in early breast cancer. Profiled with immunoSEQ multiplex PCR; TCRdb holds only in-frame clones, not every one. In the table there are under 40,000 clones, about 95% of which are singletons. The treatment denotes: preoperative locoregional IRX-2 cytokine immunotherapy. Patients received preoperative, locoregional IRX-2 cytokine immunotherapy in a phase Ib study. V was pared by 4 bases and J by 4 bases, with 12 bases of the junction left unmatched. The CDR3 consists of 16 residues. Germline V gives CDR1 PRHDT, CDR2 FYEKMQ (reference sequence).

The chain carries TRBV13 and TRBJ2-7, with TRBD1 identical over 8 bases. The specimen was collected from a patient treated with IRX-2 immunotherapy. This clonotype was sampled from a human donor with breast cancer. The CDR3 sequence is CASSSVGTGNSYEQYF. CDR3 nucleotide sequence: TGTGCCAGCAGCTCGGTCGGGACAGGCAACTCGTACGAGCAGTACTTC. Full variable domain (missing parts from reference TRBV13 and TRBJ2-7): AAGVIQSPRHLIKEKRETATLKCYPIPRHDTVYWYQQGPGQDPQFLISFYEKMQSDKGSIPDRFSAQQFSDYHSELNMSSLELGDSALYFCASSSVGTGNSYEQYFGPGTRLTVT.